This T cell receptor beta chain was sequenced for a study of CD4+ T cells in melanoma. Sequenced by immunoSEQ multiplex PCR; TCRdb stores in-frame clones only, minus some. There are 9,000 to 13,000 clones in the sample; about three quarters occur only once, and around 20% lies in the top ten. This clone is termed medium-sized. Its antigen remains unknown. The study's findings and limits: A reported correlation linked neoantigen-specific CD4+ T cells to CD8+, macrophage and B cell function. In melanoma, neoantigen-specific CD4+ T cells reportedly differed in differentiation state.

Germline assignment: CDR1 GTSNPN and CDR2 SVGIG (reference sequence). The junction had 0 bases not matched to a gene; V was cut back by 0 bases and J by 1 base. The CDR3 has 14 residues. The rearrangement uses TRBV30 and TRBJ2-7; TRBD1 aligns across 10 bases. Sequencing was done on a sample of cells from a culture (not recorded whether cultured in vitro). This sequence originates from a human donor with melanoma. The CDR3 region has the DNA TGTGCCTGGAGTGTGGGACAGGGGTCCTACGAGCAGTACTTC. This translates into CAWSVGQGSYEQYF.